These T cell receptor beta chains were read from a single sample in a study of PD-1 blockade in classical Hodgkin lymphoma. Assay used: immunoSEQ multiplex PCR; TCRdb lists only in-frame clones, some missing. The table has 3,500 to 5,000 clones, under 80% seen once. Sequencing used peripheral blood mononuclear cells (PBMCs), obtained before the fourth cycle of nivolumab. The receptors derive from a human donor with classical Hodgkin lymphoma. Both conserved end residues are trimmed from each CDR3.

TRBV6-1	TRBJ2-7	ASSDHPGTASYEQY
TRBV19	TRBJ2-5	ASSIQETQY
TRBV5-6	TRBJ1-1	ASSQRPRDRVTEAF
TRBV7-2	TRBJ2-7	ASSLNPEGTYEQY
TRBV29-1	TRBJ2-2	SVGVGKGGELF
TRBV7-6	TRBJ2-7	ASSPQGATYEQY
TRBV27	TRBJ1-2	ASGLGTGYNPTYGYT
TRBV9	TRBJ1-1	ASSDQGNTEAF
TRBV10-3	TRBJ1-2	AITQEGTGNYGYT
TRBV28	TRBJ2-1	ASSPSSGTAYNEQF
TRBV28	TRBJ1-1	ASSNPEGAGTEAF
TRBV29-1	TRBJ2-2	SVAADGAPNTGELF
TRBV5-1	TRBJ2-1	ASCSTSGYEQF
TRBV19	TRBJ1-1	ASKARGTEAF
TRBV6-1	TRBJ1-2	ASIPRGTGNYGYT
TRBV6-6	TRBJ2-1	ASSYSLANNEQF
TRBV28	TRBJ2-3	ASSLLELSFQDTQY
TRBV27	TRBJ1-1	ASSPRGITEAF
TRBV7-9	TRBJ2-7	ASSLGARDYEQY
TRBV6-6	TRBJ1-2	ASSYSSQGRNDGYT
TRBV19	TRBJ1-1	ASSIAGQTNTEAF
TRBV2	TRBJ1-1	ASSERWGTEAF
TRBV7-2	TRBJ2-3	ASSLGLAGGRDTDTQY
TRBV19	TRBJ2-1	ASSTTSGSYNEQF
TRBV2	TRBJ2-7	ASLSRSSYEQY
TRBV6-5	TRBJ1-5	ASSIYGNQPQH
TRBV2	TRBJ2-7	ASKSDRVGSYEQY
TRBV19	TRBJ1-5	ASSTPGPGNNQPQH